The rows below give T cell receptor beta chains drawn from one sample of a study of blood T cell repertoires in COVID-19. Assay used: immunoSEQ multiplex PCR; TCRdb lists only in-frame clones, some missing. The data hold 95,000 to 110,000 clones, with roughly 87% observed a single time. Sequencing used peripheral blood. These receptors came from an elderly woman in a cohort sampled during active COVID-19. Both conserved end residues are part of each CDR3. D genes are given only for firm matches. The size of a clone is reported for some rows only, either as once, few or many, or as a class for expanded clones.

TRBD1	TRBV29-1	NA	TRBJ1-4	TGCAGCGCTAACAGGGGGCTCAATGAAAAACTGTTTTTT	CSANRGLNEKLFF
NA	TRBV5-1	NA	TRBJ2-7	TGCGCCAGCAGCCCCTCCGGGAACGAGCAGTACTTC	CASSPSGNEQYF
NA	TRBV18	NA	TRBJ1-1	TGTGCCAGCTCCCGTGGCCAAGACTACACTGAAGCTTTCTTT	CASSRGQDYTEAFF
TRBD2	TRBV19	NA	TRBJ2-1	TGTGCCAGTAGAAGTGCCGGGACTAGGGGCTACAATGAGCAGTTCTTC	CASRSAGTRGYNEQFF
TRBD1	TRBV6-1	NA	TRBJ2-1	TGTGCCAGCAGTGAGGACAGGGGGCAGTACAATGAGCAGTTCTTC	CASSEDRGQYNEQFF
TRBD1	TRBV7-3	NA	TRBJ2-1	TGTGCCAGCAGCAAAATAACAGGGGGCACTGAGCAGTTCTTC	CASSKITGGTEQFF
NA	TRBV28	NA	TRBJ2-7	TGTGCCAGCACCCTAAGAGGGGAGCAGTACTTC	CASTLRGEQYF
NA	TRBV27	NA	TRBJ1-1	TGTGCCAGCAGTTTAATGGGAGACAGGCGGTCTCCTGAAGCTTTCTTT	CASSLMGDRRSPEAFF
NA	TRBV3-1/TRBV3-2	NA	TRBJ2-5	TGTGCCAGCCAGGCACAGGGAGAGACCCAGTACTTC	CASQAQGETQYF
TRBD1	TRBV2	NA	TRBJ2-3	TGTGCCAGCAGTGTGGGACAGGGGATTAGAGATACGCAGTATTTT	CASSVGQGIRDTQYF
TRBD2	TRBV3-1/TRBV3-2	NA	TRBJ2-1	TGTGCCAGCACCCTCCGGGGACTAGCGAACCACAATGAGCAGTTCTTC	CASTLRGLANHNEQFF
NA	TRBV23-1	NA	TRBJ1-4	TGCGCCAGCAGAACCCACGGAGGCCAGCGGGAAAAACTGTTTTTT	CASRTHGGQREKLFF
TRBD2	TRBV5-1	NA	TRBJ2-7	TGCGCCAGCAGCTTAGCGAGCGGGGGACCTTACGAGCAGTACTTC	CASSLASGGPYEQYF
TRBD1	TRBV18	NA	TRBJ2-5	TGTGCCAGCTCACCCGGACAGGACGGGGCCCAGTACTTC	CASSPGQDGAQYF
TRBD2	TRBV19	NA	TRBJ2-3	TGTGCCAGTAGTATTAGCGGGGGGTACACAGATACGCAGTATTTT	CASSISGGYTDTQYF
NA	TRBV3-1/TRBV3-2	NA	TRBJ1-5	TGTGCCAGCAGCCAAGCGGGGACCGGTGGGGGGATTTGGCAGCCCCAGCATTTT	CASSQAGTGGGIWQPQHF
NA	TRBV10-3	NA	TRBJ2-2	TGTGCCATCAGCCGACAGGCTAACACCGGGGAGCTGTTTTTT	CAISRQANTGELFF
NA	TRBV7-9	NA	TRBJ1-2	TGTGCCAGCAGCTTAGGGGTAGGGCAGGGAACGGATGGCTACACCTTC	CASSLGVGQGTDGYTF
TRBD2	TRBV7-9	NA	TRBJ2-2	TGTGCCAGCAGCTATATCGGACTAGCGGGAAAAAAATCGGGCGGGGAGCTGTTTTTT	CASSYIGLAGKKSGGELFF
NA	TRBV11-2	NA	TRBJ1-1	TGTGCCAGCAGCTCGACTACCGGGAGCACTGAAGCTTTCTTT	CASSSTTGSTEAFF
NA	TRBV7-9	once	TRBJ2-3	TGTGCCAGCAGCCTATCGGGACAAAGCACAGATACGCAGTATTTT	CASSLSGQSTDTQYF
NA	TRBV5-4	few	TRBJ2-7	TGTGCCAGCAGCTTTGTCGAGGGCGACGAGCAGTACTTC	CASSFVEGDEQYF